These 27 T cell receptor beta chains were all obtained from the same sample, sequenced in a study of CD8 T cells in ankylosing spondylitis. In TCRdb, the 5' RACE reads were re-called with MiXCR into one record per CDR3 protein. Found here are roughly 40,000 distinct CDR3 sequences, less than 3% of them singletons; the top ten hold 4.6%. The sequenced sample was blood, either unsorted or a sorted T cell fraction (not recorded which). The receptors derive from a male donor with ankylosing spondylitis or in good health (not recorded which).

This clonotype came up many times. This chain uses TRBV9 with TRBJ1-6; D is undetermined. The germline CDR1 and CDR2 sequences are SGDLS and YYNGEE. Trimming removed 0 bases from V and 5 bases from J, with 3 bases in between. CDR3 length equals 13 residues. For the CDR3, the DNA is TGTGCCAGCAGCGTAGAAGATAATTCACCCCTCCACTTT. As protein: CASSVEDNSPLHF.

This clonotype was picked up a small number of times. The V gene is TRBV9, the J gene TRBJ2-1, with 7 bases fitting TRBD1. The V gene's germline CDR1 is SGDLS and CDR2 YYNGEE. The length of the CDR3 is 15 residues. The junction had 5 bases not matched to a gene; V was cut back by 3 bases and J by 2 bases. The chain's CDR3 is CASSGGDSTYNEQFF. The CDR3 DNA is TGTGCCAGCAGCGGAGGGGACAGCACCTACAATGAGCAGTTCTTC.

This clonotype appeared many times. V is TRBV9 and J is TRBJ2-4; D possibly corresponds to TRBD2 (7 bases). The V gene lost 0 bases and the J gene lost 5 bases, with 21 bases spanning the gap. This CDR3 has 18 residues. The germline gives CDR1 SGDLS, CDR2 YYNGEE. In nucleotides, the CDR3 is TGTGCCAGCAGCGTAGAGGTGGATAGGGGGGGCGGTGAAAACATTCAGTACTTC. Translated: CASSVEVDRGGGENIQYF.

Ten or more counts support this clonotype. V and J are TRBV9 and TRBJ2-3; D perhaps matches TRBD1 (5 bases). The CDR3 loop spans 12 amino acids. V was cut by 6 bases and J by 7 bases, with 12 bases left in between. Germline CDR1 is SGDLS and CDR2 is YYNGEE. The CDR3, as DNA: TGTGCCAGCAAGGGGAAGACCAATACGCAGTATTTT. The encoded protein is CASKGKTNTQYF.

This clonotype was observed many times. This rearrangement joins TRBV9 to TRBJ1-1; D may be TRBD1 (6 bases). CDR3 size: 14 residues. Germline values: CDR1 SGDLS, CDR2 YYNGEE. The germline V and J ends were trimmed by 0 bases and 5 bases, with 11 bases remaining between them. This CDR3 is CASSVGTGPTEAFF. The CDR3 DNA follows: TGTGCCAGCAGCGTAGGAACAGGGCCAACTGAAGCTTTCTTT.

This clonotype was recorded at least ten times. The chain uses TRBV9 and TRBJ1-2, with no clear D. The CDR3 has 15 residues. Germline CDR1 and CDR2: SGDLS and YYNGEE. The V end lost 0 bases, the J end lost 2 bases, and 11 bases lay between the germline ends. The CDR3 DNA follows: TGTGCCAGCAGCGTAGTTGAGGGCCCCAACTATGGCTACACCTTC. Its protein is CASSVVEGPNYGYTF.

This clonotype has a count of ten or more. The gene calls are TRBV9 and TRBJ2-7; no clear D. The CDR3 length is 13 residues. Trimming removed 0 bases at V and 6 bases at J, with 10 bases between. Germline loops: CDR1 SGDLS, CDR2 YYNGEE. CDR3 sequence (DNA): TGTGCCAGCAGCGTAGCTACCGAGACCGAGCAGTACTTC. It encodes CASSVATETEQYF.

The sample holds many counts of this clonotype. The rearrangement links TRBV9 to TRBJ2-1, with 10 nucleotides matching TRBD2. CDR1 is SGDLS and CDR2 is YYNGEE in the germline V gene. This CDR3 region has 16 residues. V shed 0 bases and J 7 bases; nucleotides not matched to a gene: 7. The CDR3 DNA reads TGTGCCAGCAGCGTAGCTTGGTCTAGCGGGAGTAATGAGCAGTTCTTC. Protein product: CASSVAWSSGSNEQFF.

In this sample, this clonotype turned up many times. The chain uses TRBV9 and TRBJ2-1, with D possibly matching TRBD1 (5 bases). This CDR3 is 18 amino acids long. Germline CDR1 is SGDLS and CDR2 is YYNGEE. V dropped 4 bases and J dropped 2 bases, with 22 bases sitting between them. The CDR3 sequence: CASSPQVGRVGTYNEQFF. DNA for the CDR3: TGTGCCAGCAGCCCCCAGGTGGGCAGGGTGGGTACCTACAATGAGCAGTTCTTC.

In its sample, this clonotype was seen many times. The rearrangement uses TRBV9 and TRBJ2-2; 11 positions agree with TRBD2. The germline CDR1 and CDR2 sequences are SGDLS and YYNGEE. Unmatched junction bases numbered 16, after V lost 2 bases and J lost 7 bases. This CDR3 spans 19 amino acids. The CDR3 loop is CASSVRSQLAGDGNGELFF. The CDR3 nucleotides are TGTGCCAGCAGCGTTCGCAGTCAACTAGCGGGAGATGGTAACGGGGAGCTGTTTTTT. The variable domain in full, completed from reference TRBV9 and TRBJ2-2, reads DSGVTQTPKHLITATGQRVTLRCSPRSGDLSVYWYQQSLDQGLQFLIQYYNGEERAKGNILERFSAQQFPDLHSELNLSSLELGDSALYFCASSVRSQLAGDGNGELFFGEGSRLTVL.

This clonotype was detected many times. The chain carries TRBV9 and TRBJ2-1; TRBD2 aligns across 10 bases. The length of the CDR3 is 16 residues. Germline trimming cut 2 bases from V and 5 bases from J; bases unmatched to any gene: 7. Germline V gene lookup returns CDR1 SGDLS and CDR2 YYNGEE. The CDR3 here is CASSVAGTSVDNEQFF. The CDR3 coding sequence is TGTGCCAGCAGCGTGGCCGGGACTAGCGTCGACAATGAGCAGTTCTTC.

This clonotype was recorded many times. The chain employs TRBV9 and TRBJ2-3; no firm D call. Germline V lookup: CDR1 SGDLS, CDR2 YYNGEE. There are 12 residues in the CDR3. V was clipped by 0 bases and J by 6 bases, with 5 bases between them. Written as DNA, the CDR3 is TGTGCCAGCAGCGTAGTTCGGGATACGCAGTATTTT. This translates into CASSVVRDTQYF.

This clonotype appeared many times. J is TRBJ1-1 and V is TRBV9, with D hard to call. Germline V gene data show CDR1 as SGDLS and CDR2 as YYNGEE. V was trimmed by 3 bases and J by 3 bases, leaving 6 bases between them. The CDR3 is 12 amino acids. The CDR3 DNA follows: TGTGCCAGCAGCGACGATTACACTGAAGCTTTCTTT. Residues: CASSDDYTEAFF.

Many counts were recorded for this clonotype. This chain links TRBV9 with TRBJ2-6; 7 bases agree with TRBD1. The length of the CDR3 is 15 residues. V dropped 4 bases and J dropped 2; count of bases not matched to a gene: 3. The V gene's germline CDR1 is SGDLS and CDR2 YYNGEE. Here the CDR3 reads CASSPTGTGANVLTF. The CDR3 DNA reads TGTGCCAGCAGCCCGACAGGGACTGGGGCCAACGTCCTGACTTTC.

This clonotype was detected ten times or more. J is TRBJ2-5 and V is TRBV9; 11 bases agree with TRBD1. The V and J ends lost 0 bases and 5 bases, in that order; junction bases with no gene match: 9. This CDR3 spans 17 amino acids. Germline V CDR1 and CDR2: SGDLS, YYNGEE. The CDR3 here is CASSVGWGTGGKETQYF. The CDR3 nucleotides read TGTGCCAGCAGCGTAGGCTGGGGGACAGGGGGAAAGGAGACCCAGTACTTC.

This clonotype came up many times. The chain couples TRBV9 to TRBJ2-3, with 11 nucleotides matching TRBD2. The V segment lost 4 bases and the J segment 4 bases; nucleotides outside the gene matches: 11. Germline V gene lookup returns CDR1 SGDLS and CDR2 YYNGEE. The CDR3 has 17 amino acids. CDR3 sequence reads: CASSYRTSGHVADTQYF. The CDR3 DNA sequence: TGTGCCAGCAGCTACCGGACTAGCGGGCATGTGGCAGATACGCAGTATTTT.

This clonotype was seen at least ten times. V and J are TRBV9 and TRBJ2-5, with D maybe TRBD2 (6 bases). V was cut by 0 bases and J by 0 bases, with 9 bases left in between. From germline, CDR1 is SGDLS and CDR2 YYNGEE. There are 15 residues in the CDR3. CDR3: CASSVEGLNQETQYF. CDR3 nucleotide sequence: TGTGCCAGCAGCGTAGAGGGACTGAACCAAGAGACCCAGTACTTC.

This clonotype was picked up many times. At one boundary the junction diverges from the germline segment, which might be a read error. The chain is built from TRBV9 and TRBJ2-7; maybe TRBD2 (5 bases). The CDR3 extends over 14 amino acids. Looked up from germline, CDR1 is SGDLS and CDR2 is YYNGEE. CDR3 amino acids: CASSVVSSSDEQYF. As DNA, the CDR3 is TGTGCCAGCAGCGTAGTTTCTAGCTCCGACGAGCAGTACTTC.

The table lists this clonotype with a few counts. This chain uses TRBV9 with TRBJ2-5; a weak D match, TRBD1 (6 bases). This CDR3 has 18 amino acids. The germline V gene has CDR1 SGDLS and CDR2 YYNGEE. Trimming removed 1 base at V and 3 bases at J, with 22 bases between. This CDR3 is CASSVRGWAGARKETQYF. In nucleotides, the CDR3 is TGTGCCAGCAGCGTAAGAGGGTGGGCAGGGGCCAGAAAAGAGACCCAGTACTTC. Drawing the rest from reference TRBV9 and TRBJ2-5, the complete variable domain is DSGVTQTPKHLITATGQRVTLRCSPRSGDLSVYWYQQSLDQGLQFLIQYYNGEERAKGNILERFSAQQFPDLHSELNLSSLELGDSALYFCASSVRGWAGARKETQYFGPGTRLLVL.

This clonotype was seen at least ten times. The chain uses TRBV9 and TRBJ2-5, with 7 nucleotides matching TRBD2. The CDR3 spans 16 residues. CDR1 and CDR2 (germline): SGDLS, YYNGEE. J lost 3 bases, V lost 0 bases, and 8 bases had no gene match. CDR3: CASSVGLSGSKETQYF. The CDR3 region has the DNA TGTGCCAGCAGCGTAGGTCTTAGCGGGTCCAAAGAGACCCAGTACTTC.

With regard to this clonotype: A much larger clone differs from this one at a single base, so this may be a read error. The chain links TRBV9 to TRBJ2-3, with TRBD2 identical over 7 bases. CDR1 SGDLS and CDR2 YYNGEE come from the germline V gene. The CDR3 is 12 amino acids. The CDR3 loop reads CASSGVAGTQFF. CDR3 bases: TGTGCCAGCAGCGGAGTAGCGGGTACGCAGTTTTTT.

For this clonotype: Given a much more abundant clone one base away, this may be a read error. The chain combines TRBV9 with TRBJ1-4; no clear D. The germline gives CDR1 SGDLS, CDR2 YYNGEE. The length of the CDR3 is 15 residues. The CDR3 DNA sequence: TGTGCCAGCAGCGTAGAGGAAGGAACTAATGAAAAACTGATTTTT. As protein: CASSVEEGTNEKLIF.

This clonotype was found many times. J is TRBJ2-1 and V is TRBV9; D not certain. Trimming left V 4 bases short and J 5 bases short, with 10 bases between. The CDR3 sequence is 13 residues long. CDR1 and CDR2 from the germline V gene are SGDLS and YYNGEE. CDR3 nucleotides: TGTGCCAGCAGCACGACTCCCCACAATGAGCAGTTCTTC. Translated, it gives CASSTTPHNEQFF.

The sample holds many counts of this clonotype. V gene TRBV9 combines with J gene TRBJ2-5; TRBD1 might be the D (6 bases). The CDR3 spans 15 residues. Trimming stripped 4 bases from V and 4 bases from J, with 17 bases between. Germline values: CDR1 SGDLS, CDR2 YYNGEE. CDR3 loop: CASSPTGNKGETQYF. In nucleotides, the CDR3 is TGTGCCAGCAGCCCCACAGGGAATAAGGGAGAGACCCAGTACTTC.

This clonotype was seen many times. This chain links TRBV9 with TRBJ1-2; TRBD1 matches at 7 bases. CDR3 size: 17 residues. Trimming removed 0 bases from V and 4 bases from J; junction bases left unmatched: 12. CDR1 SGDLS and CDR2 YYNGEE come from the germline V gene. This CDR3 reads CASSVGGIRQGGYGYTF. In DNA form, the CDR3 reads TGTGCCAGCAGCGTAGGTGGTATACGACAGGGCGGCTATGGCTACACCTTC. Filled out from reference TRBV9 and TRBJ1-2, the complete variable domain reads DSGVTQTPKHLITATGQRVTLRCSPRSGDLSVYWYQQSLDQGLQFLIQYYNGEERAKGNILERFSAQQFPDLHSELNLSSLELGDSALYFCASSVGGIRQGGYGYTFGSGTRLTVV.

Concerning this clonotype itself: Possible read error: a much larger clone is one base away. The genes are TRBV27 and TRBJ1-4; unclear D gene. CDR3 length: 10 residues. The germline gives CDR1 MNHEY, CDR2 SMNVEV (reference sequence). The CDR3 protein is CPRLNEKLFF. As DNA, the CDR3 is TGTCCCAGGCTTAATGAAAAACTGTTTTTT.

This clonotype was seen ten or more times. The chain links TRBV9 to TRBJ2-3; 8 bases map to TRBD2. V was pared by 4 bases and J by 2 bases, with 15 bases of the junction left unmatched. The CDR3 totals 18 residues. Looked up from germline, CDR1 is SGDLS and CDR2 is YYNGEE. CDR3 sequence: CASSTRRLAGLFTDTQYF. CDR3 sequence (DNA): TGTGCCAGCAGCACACGCCGTCTAGCGGGCCTATTCACAGATACGCAGTATTTT.